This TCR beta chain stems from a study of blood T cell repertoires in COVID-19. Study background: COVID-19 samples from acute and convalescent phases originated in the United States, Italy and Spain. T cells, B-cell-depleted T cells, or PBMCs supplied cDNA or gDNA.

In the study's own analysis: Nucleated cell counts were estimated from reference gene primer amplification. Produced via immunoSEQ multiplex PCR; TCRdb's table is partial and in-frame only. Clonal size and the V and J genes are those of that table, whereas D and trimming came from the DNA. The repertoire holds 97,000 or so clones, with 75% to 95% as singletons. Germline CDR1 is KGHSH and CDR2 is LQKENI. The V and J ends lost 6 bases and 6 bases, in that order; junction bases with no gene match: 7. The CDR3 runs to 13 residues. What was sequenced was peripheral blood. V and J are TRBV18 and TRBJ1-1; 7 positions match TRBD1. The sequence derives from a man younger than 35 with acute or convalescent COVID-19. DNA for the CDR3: TGTGCCAGCTCGCAAACGGGGACAGCTGAAGCTTTCTTT. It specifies CASSQTGTAEAFF.